This T cell receptor beta chain comes out of a study of cytomegalovirus exposure and HLA in healthy donors. In the PCR, 60 Vbeta and 13 Jbeta primers were used. TCRdb's copy holds only in-frame clones and misses some; the assay was immunoSEQ multiplex PCR. The data contain 95,000 to 150,000 clones, 60% to 80% of them singletons. A remark on this clone: Its specificity is unknown.

While unrecorded immune exposures were likely, the donors were nominally healthy when sampled. Study-wide results and limits: Reportedly, TCR beta sequences accurately predicted HLA-A and HLA-B alleles in most subjects.

There are 16 residues in the CDR3. Germline V CDR1 and CDR2: MNHEY, SMNVEV (reference sequence). Losses at the gene ends were 6 bases for V and 0 bases for J; bases not matched to a gene: 6. The sequenced sample consisted of PBMCs. The chain links TRBV27 to TRBJ2-7; 12 bases are a match to TRBD2. This TCR was sampled from a woman between 45 and 60 years old in good health and CMV-seronegative. CDR3 DNA sequence: TGTGCCAGCAGGGGGACTAGCGGGCCGAGCTCCTACGAGCAGTACTTC. This sequence encodes CASRGTSGPSSYEQYF.